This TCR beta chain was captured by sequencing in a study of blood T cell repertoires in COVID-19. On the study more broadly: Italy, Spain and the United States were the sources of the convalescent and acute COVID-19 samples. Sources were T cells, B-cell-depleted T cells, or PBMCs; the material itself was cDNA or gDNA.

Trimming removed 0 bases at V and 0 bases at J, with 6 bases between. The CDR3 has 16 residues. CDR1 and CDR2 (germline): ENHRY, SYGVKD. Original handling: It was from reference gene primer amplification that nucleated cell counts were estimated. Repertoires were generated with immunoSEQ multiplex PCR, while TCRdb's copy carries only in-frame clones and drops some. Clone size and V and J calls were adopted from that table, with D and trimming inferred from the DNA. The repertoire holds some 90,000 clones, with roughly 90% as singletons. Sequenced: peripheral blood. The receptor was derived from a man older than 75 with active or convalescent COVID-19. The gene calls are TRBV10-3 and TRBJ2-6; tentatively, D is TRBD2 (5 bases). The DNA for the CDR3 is TGTGCCATCAGTGAGTCGGGAGTCTCTGGGGCCAACGTCCTGACTTTC. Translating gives CAISESGVSGANVLTF.